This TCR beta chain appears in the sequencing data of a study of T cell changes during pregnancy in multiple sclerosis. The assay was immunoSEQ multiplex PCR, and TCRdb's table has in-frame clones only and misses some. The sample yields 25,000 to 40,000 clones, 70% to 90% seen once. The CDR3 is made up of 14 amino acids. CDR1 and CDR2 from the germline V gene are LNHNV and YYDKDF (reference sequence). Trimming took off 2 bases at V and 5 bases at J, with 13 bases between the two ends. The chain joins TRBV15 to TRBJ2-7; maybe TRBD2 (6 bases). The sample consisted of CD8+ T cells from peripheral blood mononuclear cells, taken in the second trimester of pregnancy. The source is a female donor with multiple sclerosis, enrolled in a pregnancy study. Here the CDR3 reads CATSRKRGINEQYF. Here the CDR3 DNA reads TGTGCCACCAGCAGAAAACGCGGGATCAACGAGCAGTACTTC.